The 2 T cell receptor beta chains given below trace back to one sample, sequenced in a study of T cell responses to AZD1222 COVID-19 vaccine. Repertoires were generated with immunoSEQ multiplex PCR, while TCRdb's copy carries only in-frame clones and drops some. Seen here are about 160,000 clones, approximately 90% observed once, and the top ten hold 4% to 5.5%. Sequences were derived from peripheral blood, sampled on day 0 of AZD1222 vaccination. All receptors derive from an adult in good health.

The chain joins TRBV28 to TRBJ1-5; the match to TRBD1 covers 9 bases. V dropped 6 bases and J dropped 7; count of bases not matched to a gene: 16. This CDR3 spans 17 amino acids. Germline-derived CDR1 and CDR2 are MDHEN and SYDVKM. The CDR3 spells CASRYTGGLGKSQPQHF. CDR3 bases: TGTGCCAGCAGATATACAGGGGGCTTGGGAAAATCACAGCCCCAGCATTTT.

The V call is TRBV19, the J call TRBJ1-3, with 8 bases matching TRBD1. Unmatched junction bases numbered 5, after V lost 9 bases and J lost 1 base. The CDR3 has 14 amino acids. Germline values: CDR1 LNHDA, CDR2 SQIVND (reference sequence). DNA for the CDR3: TGTGCCAGCCGACAGGGGATTTCTGGAAACACCATATATTTT. This gives the protein CASRQGISGNTIYF.